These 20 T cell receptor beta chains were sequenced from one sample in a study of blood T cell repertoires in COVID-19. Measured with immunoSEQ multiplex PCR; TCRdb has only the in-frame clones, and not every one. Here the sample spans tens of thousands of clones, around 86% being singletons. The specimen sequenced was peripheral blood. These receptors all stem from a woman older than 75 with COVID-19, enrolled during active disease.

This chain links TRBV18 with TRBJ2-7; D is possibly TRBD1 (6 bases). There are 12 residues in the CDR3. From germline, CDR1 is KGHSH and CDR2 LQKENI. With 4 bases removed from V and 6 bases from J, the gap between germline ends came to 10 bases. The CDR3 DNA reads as TGTGCCAGCTCACACAGGGTAGGCGAGCAGTACTTC. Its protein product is CASSHRVGEQYF.

CDR3 protein: CASSLAQTGHEQFF. CDR3 sequence (DNA): TGTGCCAGCAGCTTAGCGCAGACAGGGCATGAGCAGTTCTTC. The chain uses TRBV7-8 and TRBJ2-1, with TRBD1 matching 7 bases. Germline V CDR1 and CDR2: SGHVS, FQNEAQ. The ends lost 0 bases at V and 8 bases at J; junction bases unmatched: 4. The CDR3 contains 14 residues.

The CDR3 is CAWAQGVSYNEQFF. The CDR3, as DNA: TGTGCCTGGGCCCAGGGGGTTTCGTACAATGAGCAGTTCTTC. This chain connects TRBV30 to TRBJ2-1; 7 nucleotides agree with TRBD1. The CDR3 extends over 14 amino acids. Per germline, CDR1 GTSNPN and CDR2 SVGIG (reference sequence). With V trimmed by 5 bases and J by 4 bases, 8 bases remained unmatched.

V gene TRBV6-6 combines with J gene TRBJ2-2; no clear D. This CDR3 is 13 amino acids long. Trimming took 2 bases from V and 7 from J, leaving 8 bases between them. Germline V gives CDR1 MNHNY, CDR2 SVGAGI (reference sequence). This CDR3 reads CASSYGAGGELFF. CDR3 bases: TGTGCCAGCAGTTACGGTGCAGGCGGGGAGCTGTTTTTT.

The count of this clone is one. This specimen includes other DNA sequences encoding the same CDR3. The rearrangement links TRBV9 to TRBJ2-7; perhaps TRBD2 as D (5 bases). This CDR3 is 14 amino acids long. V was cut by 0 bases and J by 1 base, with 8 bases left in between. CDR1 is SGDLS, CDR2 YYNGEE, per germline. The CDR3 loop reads CASSVGSGSYEQYF. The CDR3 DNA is TGTGCCAGCAGCGTAGGAAGCGGATCCTACGAGCAGTACTTC.

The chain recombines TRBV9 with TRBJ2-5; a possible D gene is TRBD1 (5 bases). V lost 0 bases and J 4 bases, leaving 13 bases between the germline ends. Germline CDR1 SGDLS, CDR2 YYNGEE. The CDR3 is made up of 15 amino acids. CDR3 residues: CASSVDGRGGETQYF. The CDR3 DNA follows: TGTGCCAGCAGCGTAGATGGTAGGGGCGGAGAGACCCAGTACTTC.

CDR3 sequence reads: CASSFKIRHGGKNIQYF. In nucleotides, the CDR3 is TGTGCCAGCAGCTTTAAGATCCGGCACGGAGGGAAAAACATTCAGTACTTC. The chain has TRBV7-3 and TRBJ2-4; the D gene is possibly TRBD2 (6 bases). CDR3 length: 17 amino acids. CDR1 is SGHTA, CDR2 FQGTGA, per germline. Between the trimmed V and J ends, which lost 3 bases and 4 bases, there was a span of 19 bases.

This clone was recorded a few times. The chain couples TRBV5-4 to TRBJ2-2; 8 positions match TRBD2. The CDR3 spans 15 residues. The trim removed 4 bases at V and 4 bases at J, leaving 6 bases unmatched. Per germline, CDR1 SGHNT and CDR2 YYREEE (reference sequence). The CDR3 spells CASSGPGGLTGELFF. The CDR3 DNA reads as TGTGCCAGCAGCGGGCCGGGAGGGCTCACCGGGGAGCTGTTTTTT. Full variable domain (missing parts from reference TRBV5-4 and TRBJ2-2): ETGVTQSPTHLIKTRGQQVTLRCSSQSGHNTVSWYQQALGQGPQFIFQYYREEENGRGNFPPRFSGLQFPNYSSELNVNALELDDSALYLCASSGPGGLTGELFFGEGSRLTVL.

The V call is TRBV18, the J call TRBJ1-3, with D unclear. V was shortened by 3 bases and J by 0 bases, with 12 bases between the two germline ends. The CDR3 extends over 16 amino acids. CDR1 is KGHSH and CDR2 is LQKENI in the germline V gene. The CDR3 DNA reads TGTGCCAGCTCACCGTATGACACATACTCTGGAAACACCATATATTTT. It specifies CASSPYDTYSGNTIYF.

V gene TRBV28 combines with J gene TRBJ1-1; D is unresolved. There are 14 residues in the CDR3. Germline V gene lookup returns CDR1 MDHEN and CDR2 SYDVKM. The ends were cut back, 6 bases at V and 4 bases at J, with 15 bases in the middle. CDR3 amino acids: CASRTGGMTTEAFF. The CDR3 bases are TGTGCCAGCAGAACGGGCGGGATGACCACTGAAGCTTTCTTT.

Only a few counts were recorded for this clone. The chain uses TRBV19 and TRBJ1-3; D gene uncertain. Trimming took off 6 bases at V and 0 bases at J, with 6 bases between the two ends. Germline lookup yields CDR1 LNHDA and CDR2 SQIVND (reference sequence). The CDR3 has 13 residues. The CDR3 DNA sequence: TGTGCCAGTAGATCCAACTCTGGAAACACCATATATTTT. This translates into CASRSNSGNTIYF.

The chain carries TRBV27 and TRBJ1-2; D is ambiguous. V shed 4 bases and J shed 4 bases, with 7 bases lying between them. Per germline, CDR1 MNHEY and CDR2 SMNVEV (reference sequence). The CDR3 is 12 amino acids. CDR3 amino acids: CASSSPSYGYTF. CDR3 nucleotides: TGTGCCAGCAGTTCCCCCAGCTATGGCTACACCTTC.

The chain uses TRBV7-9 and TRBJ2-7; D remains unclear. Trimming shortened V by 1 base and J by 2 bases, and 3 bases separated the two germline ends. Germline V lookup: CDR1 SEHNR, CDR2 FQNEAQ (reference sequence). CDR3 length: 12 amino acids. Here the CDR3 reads CASSLGAYEQYF. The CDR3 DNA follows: TGTGCCAGCAGCTTAGGAGCCTACGAGCAGTACTTC.

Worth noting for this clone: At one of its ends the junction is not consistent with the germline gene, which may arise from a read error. In nucleotides, the CDR3 is TGTGCCAGCTCACCAGAGGCCAGGAGCGGGTCGCGGCAAGTCTTC. Residues: CASSPEARSGSRQVF. The V gene is TRBV18, the J gene TRBJ2-7; TRBD2 is a possible D gene (6 bases). The CDR3 consists of 15 residues. In germline, CDR1 is KGHSH, CDR2 LQKENI.

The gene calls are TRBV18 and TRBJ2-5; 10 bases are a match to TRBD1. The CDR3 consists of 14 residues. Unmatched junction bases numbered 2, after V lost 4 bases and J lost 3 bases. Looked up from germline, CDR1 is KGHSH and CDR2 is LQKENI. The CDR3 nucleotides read TGTGCCAGCTCACTGGGACAGGGGAAAGAGACCCAGTACTTC. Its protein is CASSLGQGKETQYF.

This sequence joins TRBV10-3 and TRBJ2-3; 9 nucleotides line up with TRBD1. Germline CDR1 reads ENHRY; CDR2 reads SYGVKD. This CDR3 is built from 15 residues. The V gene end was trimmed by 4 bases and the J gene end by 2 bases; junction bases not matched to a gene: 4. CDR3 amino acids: CAISGTGDLTDTQYF. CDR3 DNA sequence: TGTGCCATCAGTGGGACAGGGGATCTCACAGATACGCAGTATTTT.

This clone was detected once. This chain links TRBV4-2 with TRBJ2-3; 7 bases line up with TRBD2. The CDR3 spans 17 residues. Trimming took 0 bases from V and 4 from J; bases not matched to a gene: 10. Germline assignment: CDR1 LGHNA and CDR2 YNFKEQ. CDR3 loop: CASSQDQERERADTQYF. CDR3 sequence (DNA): TGTGCCAGCAGCCAAGATCAAGAGCGGGAAAGGGCAGATACGCAGTATTTT.

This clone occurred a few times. CDR3 nucleotides: TGCGCCAGCAGCTTGGGTCAGGGGGCGCGTGGCGGGGAGCTGTTTTTT. Amino acid sequence: CASSLGQGARGGELFF. The gene calls are TRBV5-1 and TRBJ2-2, with 8 bases identical to TRBD1. Losses at the gene ends were 0 bases for V and 7 bases for J; bases not matched to a gene: 8. This CDR3 contains 16 residues. Germline values: CDR1 SGHRS, CDR2 YFSETQ. The entire variable domain, with the rest obtained from reference TRBV5-1 and TRBJ2-2, is as follows: KAGVTQTPRYLIKTRGQQVTLSCSPISGHRSVSWYQQTPGQGLQFLFEYFSETQRNKGNFPGRFSGRQFSNSRSEMNVSTLELGDSALYLCASSLGQGARGGELFFGEGSRLTVL.

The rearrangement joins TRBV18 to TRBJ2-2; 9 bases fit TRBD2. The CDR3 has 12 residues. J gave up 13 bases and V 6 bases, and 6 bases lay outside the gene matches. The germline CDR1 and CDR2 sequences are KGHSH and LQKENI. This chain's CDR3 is CASSLSGSGLFF. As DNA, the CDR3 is TGTGCCAGCTCCCTTAGCGGGAGTGGGCTGTTTTTT.

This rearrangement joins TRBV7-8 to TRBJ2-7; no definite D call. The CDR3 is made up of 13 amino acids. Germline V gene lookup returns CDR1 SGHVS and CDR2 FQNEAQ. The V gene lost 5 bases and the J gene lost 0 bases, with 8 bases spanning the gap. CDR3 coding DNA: TGTGCCAGCAGCGCCACAGCCTCCTACGAGCAGTACTTC. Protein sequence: CASSATASYEQYF. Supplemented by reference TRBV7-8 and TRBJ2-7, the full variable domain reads GAGVSQSPRYKVAKRGQDVALRCDPISGHVSLFWYQQALGQGPEFLTYFQNEAQLDKSGLPSDRFFAERPEGSVSTLKIQRTQQEDSAVYLCASSATASYEQYFGPGTRLTVT.